The sequence of this TCR beta chain was determined in a study of blood T cells in healthy people across ages. Remarks on this clonotype: One end of the junction does not line up with germline, which may come from a read error.

This CDR3 region has 13 residues. Germline loops: CDR1 SGDLS, CDR2 YYNGEE. Then a second PCR, running roughly 6 to 11 cycles, was carried out with a sample-barcoded 5' primer and a J-beta primer mix. TCRdb processed the 5' RACE reads anew with MiXCR; each CDR3 protein has one entry. The table has about 680,000 distinct CDR3 sequences, around 45% seen once. V is TRBV9 and J is TRBJ1-2; unclear D gene. Sequenced sample: blood. The source of this sequence is a woman aged 55-70 years in good health. As DNA, the CDR3 is TGTGCCAGTAGCGTAGAACCTCCCAATGGCTACACCTTC. It is translated as CASSVEPPNGYTF. Variable domain in full (rest from reference TRBV9 and TRBJ1-2): DSGVTQTPKHLITATGQRVTLRCSPRSGDLSVYWYQQSLDQGLQFLIQYYNGEERAKGNILERFSAQQFPDLHSELNLSSLELGDSALYFCASSVEPPNGYTFGSGTRLTVV.